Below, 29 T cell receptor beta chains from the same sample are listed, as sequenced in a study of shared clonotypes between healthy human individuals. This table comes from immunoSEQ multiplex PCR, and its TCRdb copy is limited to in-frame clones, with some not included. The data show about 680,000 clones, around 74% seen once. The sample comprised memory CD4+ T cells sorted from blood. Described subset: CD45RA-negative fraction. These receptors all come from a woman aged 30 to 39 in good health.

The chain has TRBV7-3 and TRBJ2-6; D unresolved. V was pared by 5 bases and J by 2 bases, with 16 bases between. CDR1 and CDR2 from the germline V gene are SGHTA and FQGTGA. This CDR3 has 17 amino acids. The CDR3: CASSTYHSRAGANVLTF. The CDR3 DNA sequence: TGTGCCAGCAGCACCTATCACTCTCGGGCTGGGGCCAACGTCCTGACTTTC.

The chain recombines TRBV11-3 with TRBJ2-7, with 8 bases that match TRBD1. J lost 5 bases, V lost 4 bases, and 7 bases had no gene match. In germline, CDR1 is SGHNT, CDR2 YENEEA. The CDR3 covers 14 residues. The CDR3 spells CASSSRTGSDEQYF. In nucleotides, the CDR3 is TGTGCCAGCAGCTCGCGGACAGGGTCCGACGAGCAGTACTTC.

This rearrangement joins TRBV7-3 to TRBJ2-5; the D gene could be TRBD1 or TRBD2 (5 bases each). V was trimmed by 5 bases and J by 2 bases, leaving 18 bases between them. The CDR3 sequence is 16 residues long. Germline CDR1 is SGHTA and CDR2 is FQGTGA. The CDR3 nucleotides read TGTGCCAGCAGCCCGCTGGGACGCGTCCAACAAGAGACCCAGTACTTC. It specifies CASSPLGRVQQETQYF.

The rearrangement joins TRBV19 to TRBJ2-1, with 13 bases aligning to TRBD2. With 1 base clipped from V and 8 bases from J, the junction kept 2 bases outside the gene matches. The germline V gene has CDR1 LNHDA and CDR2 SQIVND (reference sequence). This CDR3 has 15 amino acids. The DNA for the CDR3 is TGTGCCAGTAGTATAGGACTAGCGGGAGGACATGAGCAGTTCTTC. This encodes CASSIGLAGGHEQFF.

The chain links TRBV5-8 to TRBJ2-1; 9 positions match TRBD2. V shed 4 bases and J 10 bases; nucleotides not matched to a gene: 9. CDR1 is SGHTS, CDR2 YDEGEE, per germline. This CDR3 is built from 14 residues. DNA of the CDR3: TGTGCCAGCAGCCCAAGGACTAGCGCGATAGAGCAGTTCTTC. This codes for CASSPRTSAIEQFF. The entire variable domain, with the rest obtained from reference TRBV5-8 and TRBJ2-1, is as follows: EAGVTQSPTHLIKTRGQQATLRCSPISGHTSVYWYQQALGLGLQFLLWYDEGEERNRGNFPPRFSGRQFPNYSSELNVNALELEDSALYLCASSPRTSAIEQFFGPGTRLTVL.

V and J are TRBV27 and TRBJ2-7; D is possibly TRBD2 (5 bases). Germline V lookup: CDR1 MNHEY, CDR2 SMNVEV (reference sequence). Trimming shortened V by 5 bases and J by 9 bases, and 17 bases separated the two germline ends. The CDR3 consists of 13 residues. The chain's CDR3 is CASSPTDRAGQYF. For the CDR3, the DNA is TGTGCCAGCAGTCCAACCGATCGGGCGGGGCAGTACTTC.

CDR3 sequence: CASSPKPQVSYEQYF. In DNA form, the CDR3 reads TGTGCCAGCAGCCCGAAACCGCAGGTCTCCTACGAGCAGTACTTC. V gene TRBV9 combines with J gene TRBJ2-7; D uncertain. Germline V gene sequence: CDR1 SGDLS, CDR2 YYNGEE. The V end lost 4 bases, the J end lost 0 bases, and 14 bases lay between the germline ends. This CDR3 comprises 15 residues.

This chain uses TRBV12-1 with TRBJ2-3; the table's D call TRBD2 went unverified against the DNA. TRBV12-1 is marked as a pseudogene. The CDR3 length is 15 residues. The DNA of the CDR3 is TGTGCCAGCCGCCTAGGACTTTCGAACGTAGATACGCAGTATTTT. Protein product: CASRLGLSNVDTQYF.

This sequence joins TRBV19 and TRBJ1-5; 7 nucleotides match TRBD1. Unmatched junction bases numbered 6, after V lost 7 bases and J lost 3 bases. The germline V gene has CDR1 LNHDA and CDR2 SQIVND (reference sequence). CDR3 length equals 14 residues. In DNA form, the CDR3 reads TGTGCCAGTAACCCGACAGGGTCCAATCAGCCCCAGCATTTT. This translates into CASNPTGSNQPQHF.

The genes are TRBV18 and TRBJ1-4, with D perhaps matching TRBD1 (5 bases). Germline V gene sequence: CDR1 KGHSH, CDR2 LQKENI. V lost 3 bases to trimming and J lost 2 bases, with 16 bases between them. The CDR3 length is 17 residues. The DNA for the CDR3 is TGTGCCAGCTCACCGTCGGGACGTACGTCGACTAATGAAAAACTGTTTTTT. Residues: CASSPSGRTSTNEKLFF.

CDR3: CAISESFGLPFSGNTIYF. The CDR3 DNA reads as TGTGCCATCAGTGAGTCCTTTGGCCTTCCCTTCTCTGGAAACACCATATATTTT. V gene TRBV10-3 combines with J gene TRBJ1-3; D gene unclear. V gave up 0 bases and J gave up 0 bases, with 15 bases separating them. Germline-derived CDR1 and CDR2 are ENHRY and SYGVKD. The CDR3 covers 18 residues.

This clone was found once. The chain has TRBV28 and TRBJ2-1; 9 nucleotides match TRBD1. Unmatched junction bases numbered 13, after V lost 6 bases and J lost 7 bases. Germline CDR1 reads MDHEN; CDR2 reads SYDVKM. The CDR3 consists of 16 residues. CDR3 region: CASSWEKWGTGNEQFF. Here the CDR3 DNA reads TGTGCCAGCAGCTGGGAAAAGTGGGGGACAGGGAATGAGCAGTTCTTC.

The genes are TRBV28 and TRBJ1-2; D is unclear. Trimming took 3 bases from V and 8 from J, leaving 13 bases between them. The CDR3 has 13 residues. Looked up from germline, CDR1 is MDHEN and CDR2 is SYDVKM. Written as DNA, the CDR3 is TGTGCCAGCAGTTTGGTGCCTTCAAGGGGCTACACCTTC. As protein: CASSLVPSRGYTF.

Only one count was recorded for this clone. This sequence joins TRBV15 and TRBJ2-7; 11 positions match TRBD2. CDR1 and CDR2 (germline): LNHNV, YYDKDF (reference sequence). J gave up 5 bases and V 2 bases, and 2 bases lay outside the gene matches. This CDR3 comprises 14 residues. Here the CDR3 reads CATSRTSGGDEQYF. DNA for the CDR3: TGTGCCACCAGCAGAACTAGCGGGGGCGACGAGCAGTACTTC. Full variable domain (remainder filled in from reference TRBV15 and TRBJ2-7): DAMVIQNPRYQVTQFGKPVTLSCSQTLNHNVMYWYQQKSSQAPKLLFHYYDKDFNNEADTPDNFQSRRPNTSFCFLDIRSPGLGDTAMYLCATSRTSGGDEQYFGPGTRLTVT.

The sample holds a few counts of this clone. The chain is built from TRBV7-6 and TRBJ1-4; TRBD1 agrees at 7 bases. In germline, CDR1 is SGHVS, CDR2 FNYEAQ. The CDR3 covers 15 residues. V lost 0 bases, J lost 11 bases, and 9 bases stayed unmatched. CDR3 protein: CASSLARRTGEKLFF. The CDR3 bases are TGTGCCAGCAGCTTAGCGCGGAGAACAGGGGAGAAACTGTTTTTT.

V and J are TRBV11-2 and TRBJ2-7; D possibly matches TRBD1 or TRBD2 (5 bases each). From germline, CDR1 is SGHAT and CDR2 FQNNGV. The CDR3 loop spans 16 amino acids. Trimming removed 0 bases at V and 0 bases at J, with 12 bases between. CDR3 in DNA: TGTGCCAGCAGCTTAGACCCGGGGACGTACTCCTACGAGCAGTACTTC. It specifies CASSLDPGTYSYEQYF.

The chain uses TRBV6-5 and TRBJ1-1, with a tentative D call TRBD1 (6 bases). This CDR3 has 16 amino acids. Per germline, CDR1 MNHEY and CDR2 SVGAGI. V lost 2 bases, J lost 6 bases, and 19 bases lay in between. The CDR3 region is CASSYGVAGEEAEAFF. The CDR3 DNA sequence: TGTGCCAGCAGTTACGGCGTCGCAGGGGAAGAGGCTGAAGCTTTCTTT.

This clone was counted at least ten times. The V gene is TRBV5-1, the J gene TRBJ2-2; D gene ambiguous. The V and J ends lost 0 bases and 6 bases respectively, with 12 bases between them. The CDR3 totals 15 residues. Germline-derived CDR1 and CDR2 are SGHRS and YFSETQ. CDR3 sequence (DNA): TGCGCCAGCAGCTTGGAGGGATACAACCCCGGGGAGCTGTTTTTT. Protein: CASSLEGYNPGELFF.

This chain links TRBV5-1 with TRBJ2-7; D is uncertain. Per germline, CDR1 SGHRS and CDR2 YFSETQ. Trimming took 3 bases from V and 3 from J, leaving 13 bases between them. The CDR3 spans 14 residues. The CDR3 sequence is CASSSLDGRYEQYF. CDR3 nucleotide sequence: TGCGCCAGCAGCTCGTTGGACGGGCGCTACGAGCAGTACTTC.

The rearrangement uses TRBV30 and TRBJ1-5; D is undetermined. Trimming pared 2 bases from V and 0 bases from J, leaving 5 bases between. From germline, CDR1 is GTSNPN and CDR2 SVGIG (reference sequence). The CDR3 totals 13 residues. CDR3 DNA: TGTGCCTGGAGTTCAAATAGCAATCAGCCCCAGCATTTT. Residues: CAWSSNSNQPQHF.

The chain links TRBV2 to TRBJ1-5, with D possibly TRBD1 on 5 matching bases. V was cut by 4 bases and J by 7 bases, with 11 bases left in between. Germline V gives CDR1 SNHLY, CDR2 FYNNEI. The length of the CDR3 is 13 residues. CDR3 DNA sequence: TGTGCCAGCAGTGGGGGGGTTGGACAGCCCCAGCATTTT. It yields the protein CASSGGVGQPQHF.

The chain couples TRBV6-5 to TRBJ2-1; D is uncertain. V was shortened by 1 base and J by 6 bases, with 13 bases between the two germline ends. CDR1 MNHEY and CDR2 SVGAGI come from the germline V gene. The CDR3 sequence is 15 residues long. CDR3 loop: CASSYYGFRGNEQFF. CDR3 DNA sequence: TGTGCCAGCAGTTACTATGGGTTCCGCGGCAATGAGCAGTTCTTC.

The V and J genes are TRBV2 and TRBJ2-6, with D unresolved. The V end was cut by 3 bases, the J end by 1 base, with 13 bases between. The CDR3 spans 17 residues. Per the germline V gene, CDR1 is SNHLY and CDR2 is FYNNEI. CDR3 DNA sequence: TGTGCCAGCAGTGATGTGGATCGGGTTTCTGGGGCCAACGTCCTGACTTTC. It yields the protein CASSDVDRVSGANVLTF.

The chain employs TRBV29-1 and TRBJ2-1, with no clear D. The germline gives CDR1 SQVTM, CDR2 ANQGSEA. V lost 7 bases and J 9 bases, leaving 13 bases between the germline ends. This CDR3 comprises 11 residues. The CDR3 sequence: CSGSWGGEQFF. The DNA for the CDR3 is TGCAGCGGCAGCTGGGGTGGTGAGCAGTTCTTC.

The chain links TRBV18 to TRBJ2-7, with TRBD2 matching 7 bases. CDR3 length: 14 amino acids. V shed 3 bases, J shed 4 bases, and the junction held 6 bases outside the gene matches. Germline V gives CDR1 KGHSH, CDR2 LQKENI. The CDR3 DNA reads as TGTGCCAGCTCACCCGCCGGGACTAATTACGAGCAGTACTTC. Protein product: CASSPAGTNYEQYF.

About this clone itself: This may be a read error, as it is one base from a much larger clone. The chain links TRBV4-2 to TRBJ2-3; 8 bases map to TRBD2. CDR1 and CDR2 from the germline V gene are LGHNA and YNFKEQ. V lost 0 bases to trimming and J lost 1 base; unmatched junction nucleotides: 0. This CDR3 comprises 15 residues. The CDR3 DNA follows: TGTGCCAGCAGCCAAGAACTAGCGGGCACAGATACGCAGTATTTT. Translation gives CASSQELAGTDTQYF.

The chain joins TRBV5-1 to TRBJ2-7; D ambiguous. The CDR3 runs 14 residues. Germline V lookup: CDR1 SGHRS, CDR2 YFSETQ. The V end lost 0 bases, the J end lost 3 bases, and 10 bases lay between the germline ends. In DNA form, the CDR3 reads TGCGCCAGCAGCTTGGCTGGGCAGCACTACGAGCAGTACTTC. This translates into CASSLAGQHYEQYF.

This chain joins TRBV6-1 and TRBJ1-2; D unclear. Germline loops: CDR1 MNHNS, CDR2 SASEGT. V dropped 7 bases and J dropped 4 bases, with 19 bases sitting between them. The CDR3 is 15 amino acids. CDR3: CASTVTSGLGYGYTF. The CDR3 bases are TGTGCCAGCACCGTAACCTCGGGTTTAGGCTATGGCTACACCTTC.

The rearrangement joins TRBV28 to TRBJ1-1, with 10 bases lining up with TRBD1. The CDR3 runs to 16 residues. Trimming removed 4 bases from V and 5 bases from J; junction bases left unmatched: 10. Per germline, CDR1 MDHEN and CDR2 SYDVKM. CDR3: CASSYRDRGFITEAFF. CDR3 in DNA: TGTGCCAGCAGTTACCGGGACAGGGGATTTATTACTGAAGCTTTCTTT.